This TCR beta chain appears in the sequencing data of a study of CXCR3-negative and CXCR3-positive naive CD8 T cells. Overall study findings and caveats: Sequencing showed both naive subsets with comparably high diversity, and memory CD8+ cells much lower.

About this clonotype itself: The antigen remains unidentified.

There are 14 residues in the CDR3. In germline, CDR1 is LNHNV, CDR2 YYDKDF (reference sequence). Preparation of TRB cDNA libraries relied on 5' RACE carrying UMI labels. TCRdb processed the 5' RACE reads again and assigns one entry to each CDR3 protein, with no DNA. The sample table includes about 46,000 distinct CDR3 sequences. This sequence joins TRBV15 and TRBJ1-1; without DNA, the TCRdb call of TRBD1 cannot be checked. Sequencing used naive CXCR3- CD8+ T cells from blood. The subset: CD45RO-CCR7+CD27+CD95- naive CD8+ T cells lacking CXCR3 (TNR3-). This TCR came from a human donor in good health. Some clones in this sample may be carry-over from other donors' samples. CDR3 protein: CATSRGGDSTEAFF.